The 10 T cell receptor beta chains listed next were all sequenced from one sample in a study of lymphopenia after photon versus proton radiotherapy. Sequenced by immunoSEQ multiplex PCR; TCRdb stores in-frame clones only, minus some. The profile shows around 63,000 clones, about 86% of them singletons. This specimen consisted of peripheral blood, obtained from a patient treated with photon-based radiotherapy. The receptors were gathered from a man in his forties or fifties with gastric cancer.

This chain joins TRBV7-9 and TRBJ1-1; D may be TRBD1 (5 bases). V dropped 4 bases and J dropped 3 bases, with 9 bases sitting between them. The CDR3 consists of 13 residues. Germline-derived CDR1 and CDR2 are SEHNR and FQNEAQ (reference sequence). The CDR3 sequence is CASSSGTDTEAFF. The CDR3 coding sequence is TGTGCCAGCAGCTCGGGGACGGACACTGAAGCTTTCTTT.

The CDR3, as DNA: TGTGCCAGCAGCACGGGACAGGGGGCGGTTGCCGGGGAGCTGTTTTTT. It encodes CASSTGQGAVAGELFF. The rearrangement uses TRBV7-2 and TRBJ2-2, with 12 bases identical to TRBD1. The CDR3 extends over 16 amino acids. The germline V gene has CDR1 SGHTA and CDR2 FQGNSA. Trimming took 5 bases from V and 6 from J; bases not matched to a gene: 7.

The gene calls are TRBV5-1 and TRBJ2-2, with 9 positions matching TRBD1. The J segment lost 6 bases and the V segment lost 1 base, leaving 7 bases of the junction unmatched. CDR3 length: 16 amino acids. CDR1 and CDR2 from the germline V gene are SGHRS and YFSETQ. The CDR3 protein is CASSLSYRGQAGELFF. CDR3 DNA sequence: TGCGCCAGCAGCTTGTCCTACAGGGGGCAGGCCGGGGAGCTGTTTTTT.

The rearrangement uses TRBV14 and TRBJ2-3; D remains ambiguous. The CDR3 sequence is 15 residues long. Looked up from germline, CDR1 is SGHDN and CDR2 is FVKESK. V was shortened by 1 base and J by 2 bases, with 10 bases between the two germline ends. This chain's CDR3 is CASSQVGTSTDTQYF. DNA for the CDR3: TGTGCCAGCAGCCAAGTCGGCACTTCCACAGATACGCAGTATTTT.

The chain uses TRBV7-3 and TRBJ2-2; 8 bases match TRBD1. The CDR3 is 17 residues long. V was clipped by 2 bases and J by 6 bases; unmatched bases: 11. CDR1 and CDR2 (germline): SGHTA, FQGTGA. This chain's CDR3 is CASSLWGQADSAGELFF. For the CDR3, the DNA is TGTGCCAGCAGCTTATGGGGACAGGCGGATAGCGCCGGGGAGCTGTTTTTT.

V is TRBV30 and J is TRBJ2-3, with TRBD1 as a possible D gene (6 bases). CDR3 length: 13 residues. The germline V gene has CDR1 GTSNPN and CDR2 SVGIG (reference sequence). V was trimmed by 0 bases and J by 7 bases, leaving 11 bases between them. The chain's CDR3 is CAWSVPGAHTQYF. The CDR3 DNA follows: TGTGCCTGGAGTGTACCAGGGGCCCATACGCAGTATTTT.

For this clone: Its ends do not fully match the called genes, so a read error is possible. The CDR3 DNA sequence: TGTGCCAGCAGTACAGGGGATAATCGGCCCCAGCATTTT. Amino acids: CASSTGDNRPQHF. The chain carries TRBV6-5 and TRBJ1-5; 7 nucleotides match TRBD1. The CDR3 sequence is 13 residues long. CDR1 and CDR2 from the germline V gene are MNHEY and SVGAGI.

The rearrangement links TRBV10-3 to TRBJ2-7; D gene uncertain. CDR3 length equals 13 residues. Germline CDR1 ENHRY, CDR2 SYGVKD. The V and J ends lost 0 bases and 5 bases respectively, with 8 bases between them. CDR3 nucleotide sequence: TGTGCCATCAGTGAGTCGAGTTGGGACGAGCAGTACTTC. Amino acids: CAISESSWDEQYF.

V is TRBV2 and J is TRBJ1-4; 7 nucleotides align to TRBD1. Germline-derived CDR1 and CDR2 are SNHLY and FYNNEI. V gave up 4 bases and J gave up 10 bases; unmatched junction bases: 9. The CDR3 extends over 14 amino acids. Here the CDR3 DNA reads TGTGCCAGCAGTGGAGGACAGGAAGCCCCAAAACTGTTTTTT. Translating it yields CASSGGQEAPKLFF.

The chain couples TRBV7-8 to TRBJ1-2, with 10 bases that match TRBD1. V shed 2 bases, J shed 8 bases, and the junction held 5 bases outside the gene matches. Germline-derived CDR1 and CDR2 are SGHVS and FQNEAQ. The CDR3 consists of 14 residues. The CDR3 DNA reads as TGTGCCAGCAGCTTAACCGGGACAGGGGTCGGCTACACCTTC. Amino acid sequence: CASSLTGTGVGYTF. The variable domain in full, completed from reference TRBV7-8 and TRBJ1-2, reads GAGVSQSPRYKVAKRGQDVALRCDPISGHVSLFWYQQALGQGPEFLTYFQNEAQLDKSGLPSDRFFAERPEGSVSTLKIQRTQQEDSAVYLCASSLTGTGVGYTFGSGTRLTVV.